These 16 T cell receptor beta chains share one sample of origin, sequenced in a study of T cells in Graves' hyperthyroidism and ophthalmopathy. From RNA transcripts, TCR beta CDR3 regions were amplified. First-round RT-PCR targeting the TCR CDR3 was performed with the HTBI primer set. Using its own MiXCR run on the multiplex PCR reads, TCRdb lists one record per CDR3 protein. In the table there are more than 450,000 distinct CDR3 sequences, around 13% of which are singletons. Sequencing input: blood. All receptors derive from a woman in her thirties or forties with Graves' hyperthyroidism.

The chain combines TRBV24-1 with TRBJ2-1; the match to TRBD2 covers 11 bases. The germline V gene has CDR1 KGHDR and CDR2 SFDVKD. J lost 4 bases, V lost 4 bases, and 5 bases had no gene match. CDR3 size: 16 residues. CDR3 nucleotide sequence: TGTGCCACCAGTGACAAACTAGCGGGAGCTTACAATGAGCAGTTCTTC. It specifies CATSDKLAGAYNEQFF.

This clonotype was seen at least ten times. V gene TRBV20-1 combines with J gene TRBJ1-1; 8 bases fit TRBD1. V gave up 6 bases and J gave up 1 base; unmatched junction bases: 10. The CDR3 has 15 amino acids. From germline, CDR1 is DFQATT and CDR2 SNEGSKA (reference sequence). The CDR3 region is CSAAHPGQGNTEAFF. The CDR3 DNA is TGCAGTGCAGCCCACCCTGGACAGGGGAACACTGAAGCTTTCTTT.

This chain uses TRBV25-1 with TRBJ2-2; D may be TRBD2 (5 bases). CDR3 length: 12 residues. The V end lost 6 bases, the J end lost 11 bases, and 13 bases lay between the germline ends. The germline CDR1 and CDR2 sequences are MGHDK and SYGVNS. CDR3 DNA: TGTGCCAGCAGCCCCGAGGGTCGAGAGCTGTTTTTT. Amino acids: CASSPEGRELFF. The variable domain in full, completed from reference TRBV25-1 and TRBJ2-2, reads EADIYQTPRYLVIGTGKKITLECSQTMGHDKMYWYQQDPGMELHLIHYSYGVNSTEKGDLSSESTVSRIRTEHFPLTLESARPSHTSQYLCASSPEGRELFFGEGSRLTVL.

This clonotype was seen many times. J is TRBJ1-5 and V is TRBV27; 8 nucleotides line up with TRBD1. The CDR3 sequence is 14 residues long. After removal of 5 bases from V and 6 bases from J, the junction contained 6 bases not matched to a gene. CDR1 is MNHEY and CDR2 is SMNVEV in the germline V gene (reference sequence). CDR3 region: CASSPDRVVQPQHF. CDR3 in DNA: TGTGCCAGCAGTCCGGACAGGGTGGTTCAGCCCCAGCATTTT.

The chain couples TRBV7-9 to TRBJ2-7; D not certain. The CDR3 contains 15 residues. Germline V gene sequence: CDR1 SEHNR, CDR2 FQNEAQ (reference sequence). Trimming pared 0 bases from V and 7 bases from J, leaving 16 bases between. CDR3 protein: CASSLALGPPPEQYF. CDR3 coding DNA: TGTGCCAGCAGCTTAGCGCTAGGACCGCCACCGGAGCAGTACTTC.

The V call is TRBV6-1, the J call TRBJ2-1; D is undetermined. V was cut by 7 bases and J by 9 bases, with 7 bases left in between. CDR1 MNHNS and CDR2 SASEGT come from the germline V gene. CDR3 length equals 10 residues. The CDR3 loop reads CASMDGEQFF. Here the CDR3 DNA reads TGTGCCAGCATGGATGGTGAGCAGTTCTTC.

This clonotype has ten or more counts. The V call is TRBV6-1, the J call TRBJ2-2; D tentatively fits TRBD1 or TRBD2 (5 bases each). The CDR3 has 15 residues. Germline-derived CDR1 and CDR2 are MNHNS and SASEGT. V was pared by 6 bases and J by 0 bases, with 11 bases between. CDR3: CASSVQGANTGELFF. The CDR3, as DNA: TGTGCCAGCAGCGTCCAGGGAGCGAACACCGGGGAGCTGTTTTTT.

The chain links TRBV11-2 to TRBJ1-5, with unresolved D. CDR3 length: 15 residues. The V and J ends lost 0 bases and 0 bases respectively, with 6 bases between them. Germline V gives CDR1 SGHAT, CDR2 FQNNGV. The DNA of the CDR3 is TGTGCCAGCAGCTTAGAGGCTTATAGCAATCAGCCCCAGCATTTT. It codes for CASSLEAYSNQPQHF.

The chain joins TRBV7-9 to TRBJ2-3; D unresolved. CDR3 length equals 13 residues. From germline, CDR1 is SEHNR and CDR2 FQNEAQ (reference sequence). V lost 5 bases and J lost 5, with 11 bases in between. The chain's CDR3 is CASSNQAVDTQYF. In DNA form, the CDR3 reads TGTGCCAGCAGCAACCAGGCGGTAGATACGCAGTATTTT. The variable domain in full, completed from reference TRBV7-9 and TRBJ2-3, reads DTGVSQNPRHKITKRGQNVTFRCDPISEHNRLYWYRQTLGQGPEFLTYFQNEAQLEKSRLLSDRFSAERPKGSFSTLEIQRTEQGDSAMYLCASSNQAVDTQYFGPGTRLTVL.

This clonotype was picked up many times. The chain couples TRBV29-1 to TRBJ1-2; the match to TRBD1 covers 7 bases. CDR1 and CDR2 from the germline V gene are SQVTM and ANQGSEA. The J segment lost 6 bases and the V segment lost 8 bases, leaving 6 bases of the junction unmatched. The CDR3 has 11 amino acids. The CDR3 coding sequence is TGCAGCTCTCGACAGGGAGATGGCTACACCTTC. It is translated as CSSRQGDGYTF.

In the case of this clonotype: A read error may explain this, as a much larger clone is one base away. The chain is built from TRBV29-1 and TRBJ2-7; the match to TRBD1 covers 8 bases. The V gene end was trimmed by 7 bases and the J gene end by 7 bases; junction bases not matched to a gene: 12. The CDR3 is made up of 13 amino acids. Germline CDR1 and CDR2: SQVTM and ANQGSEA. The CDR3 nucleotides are TGCAGCGCTGCGTCCGGGACAGGTTCGGAGCAGTACTTC. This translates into CSAASGTGSEQYF.

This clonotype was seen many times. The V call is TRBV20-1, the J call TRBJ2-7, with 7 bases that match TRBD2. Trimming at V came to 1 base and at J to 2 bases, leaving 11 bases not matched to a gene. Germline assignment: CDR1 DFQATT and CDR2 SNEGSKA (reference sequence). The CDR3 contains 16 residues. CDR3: CSARGSGGRIPYEQYF. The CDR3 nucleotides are TGCAGTGCTAGAGGCTCCGGCGGGAGAATTCCCTACGAGCAGTACTTC.

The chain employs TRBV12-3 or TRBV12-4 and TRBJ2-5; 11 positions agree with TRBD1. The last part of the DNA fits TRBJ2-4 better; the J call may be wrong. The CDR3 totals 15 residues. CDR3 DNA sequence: TGTGCCAGCAGTACCGGGACAGGGGGGTATAACATTCAGTACTTC. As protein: CASSTGTGGYNIQYF.

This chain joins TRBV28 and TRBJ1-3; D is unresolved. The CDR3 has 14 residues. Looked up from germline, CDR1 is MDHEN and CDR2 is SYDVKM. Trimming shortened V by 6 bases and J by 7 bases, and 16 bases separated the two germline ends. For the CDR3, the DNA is TGTGCCAGCAGACCCGGGCAGGCGGGGAACACCATATATTTT. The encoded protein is CASRPGQAGNTIYF.

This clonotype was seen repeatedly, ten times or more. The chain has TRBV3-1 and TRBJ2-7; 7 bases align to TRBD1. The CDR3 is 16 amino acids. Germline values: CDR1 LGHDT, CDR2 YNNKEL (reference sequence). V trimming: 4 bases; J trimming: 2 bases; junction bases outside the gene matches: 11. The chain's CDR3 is CASSPSGWTGAYEQYF. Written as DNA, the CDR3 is TGTGCCAGCAGCCCTTCGGGCTGGACAGGAGCCTACGAGCAGTACTTC.

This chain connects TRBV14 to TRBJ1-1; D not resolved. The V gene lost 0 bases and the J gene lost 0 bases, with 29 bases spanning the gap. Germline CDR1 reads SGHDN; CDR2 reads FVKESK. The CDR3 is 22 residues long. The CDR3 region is CASSQDEGSWVNFIGMNTEAFF. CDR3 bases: TGTGCCAGCAGCCAAGATGAGGGCAGTTGGGTTAATTTTATTGGGATGAACACTGAAGCTTTCTTT.